This T cell receptor beta chain comes out of a study of shared clonotypes between healthy human individuals. Overall study results and limits: Memory subsets generally showed smaller estimated richness than naive subsets did.

Concerning this clone itself: Its matching antigen is unknown.

Naive CD8 cells lacked CD45RO, underwent positive selection for CCR7 and left out terminally differentiated effector memory CD45RA+ cells. The germline CDR1 and CDR2 sequences are MNHEY and SVGAGI. The CDR3 sequence is 11 residues long. Trimming removed 8 bases at V and 3 bases at J, with 7 bases between. Using immunoSEQ multiplex PCR, the repertoire was profiled, and TCRdb retains in-frame clones only, with some absent. The sample consists of a few million clones, about 93% of them appearing once. Material: naive CD8+ T cells from PBMCs. The chain carries TRBV6-5 and TRBJ1-2, with D unclear. The receptor's source is a man aged 18-30 years in good health. Some clones in this sample may be carry-over from other donors' samples. The DNA for the CDR3 is TGTGCCAGCCGCGGTTACTATGGCTACACCTTC. The encoded protein is CASRGYYGYTF.